These 32 T cell receptor beta chains originate from one sample sequenced in a study of immune heterogeneity within non-small cell lung tumors. The TCR beta CDR3 region was amplified by multiplex PCR employing 32 V and 13 J primers. Via MiXCR, TCRdb re-called the multiplex PCR reads, giving one row per CDR3 protein. This sample has some 6,100 distinct CDR3 sequences, with 22% found just once. Bulk tumor genomic DNA, 600 ng per sample, was used as template. Doctors removed several biopsies from each primary tumor during surgery, keeping them far apart. Surgery that was curative in intent was performed on patients with untreated, newly diagnosed non-small cell lung cancer. Sequenced sample: lung tumor tissue. Receptors were obtained from a female donor with non-small cell lung cancer.

In its sample, this clonotype is medium-sized. The chain has TRBV6-1 and TRBJ1-1, with 10 nucleotides matching TRBD1. CDR3 length equals 15 residues. Germline V gene data show CDR1 as MNHNS and CDR2 as SASEGT. The trim removed 4 bases at V and 6 bases at J, leaving 8 bases unmatched. CDR3 sequence: CASSATGDRGAEAFF. For the CDR3, the DNA is TGTGCCAGCAGTGCGACAGGGGACAGGGGCGCTGAAGCTTTCTTT.

In its sample, this clonotype is medium-sized. The chain has TRBV11-3 and TRBJ2-7, with 7 positions matching TRBD2. Germline CDR1 and CDR2: SGHNT and YENEEA. The CDR3 sequence is 14 residues long. V lost 3 bases and J lost 4; bases outside the gene matches: 6. The CDR3 here is CASSFLAVTYEQYF. CDR3 nucleotides: TGTGCCAGCAGCTTTCTAGCGGTGACATACGAGCAGTACTTC.

Only a few counts were recorded for this clonotype. The chain carries TRBV7-8 and TRBJ2-3; TRBD1 might be the D (6 bases). The CDR3 is made up of 16 amino acids. The V end lost 0 bases, the J end lost 4 bases, and 14 bases lay between the germline ends. CDR1 is SGHVS and CDR2 is FQNEAQ in the germline V gene. Here the CDR3 reads CASSLATGMWADTQYF. The CDR3, as DNA: TGTGCCAGCAGCTTAGCCACAGGGATGTGGGCAGATACGCAGTATTTT. The entire variable domain, with the rest obtained from reference TRBV7-8 and TRBJ2-3, is as follows: GAGVSQSPRYKVAKRGQDVALRCDPISGHVSLFWYQQALGQGPEFLTYFQNEAQLDKSGLPSDRFFAERPEGSVSTLKIQRTQQEDSAVYLCASSLATGMWADTQYFGPGTRLTVL.

By share, this clonotype ranks as medium-sized (0.01 to 0.1%). The chain employs TRBV30 and TRBJ2-1, with TRBD2 as a possible D gene (6 bases). The CDR3 has 16 amino acids. The ends were cut back, 0 bases at V and 2 bases at J, with 14 bases in the middle. Germline assignment: CDR1 GTSNPN and CDR2 SVGIG (reference sequence). The DNA of the CDR3 is TGTGCCTGGAGTGTACGTCGGGGGTTAACCTACAATGAGCAGTTCTTC. Its protein product is CAWSVRRGLTYNEQFF.

CDR3 loop: CSATTPVSAETQYF. As DNA, the CDR3 is TGCAGTGCTACTACCCCCGTTTCAGCCGAGACCCAGTACTTC. This chain connects TRBV20-1 to TRBJ2-5; no reliable D call. Trimming removed 4 bases from V and 5 bases from J, with 17 bases in between. Germline CDR1 DFQATT, CDR2 SNEGSKA (reference sequence). This CDR3 has 14 residues.

By frequency in the sample, this clonotype is medium-sized. The gene calls are TRBV5-1 and TRBJ2-7, with TRBD1 matching over 7 bases. The CDR3 covers 15 residues. In germline, CDR1 is SGHRS, CDR2 YFSETQ. V trimming: 4 bases; J trimming: 0 bases; junction bases outside the gene matches: 7. The CDR3 DNA is TGCGCCAGCAGCGCCCTGAGACAGGGCTCCTACGAGCAGTACTTC. Its translation: CASSALRQGSYEQYF. Complete variable domain (other parts from reference TRBV5-1 and TRBJ2-7): KAGVTQTPRYLIKTRGQQVTLSCSPISGHRSVSWYQQTPGQGLQFLFEYFSETQRNKGNFPGRFSGRQFSNSRSEMNVSTLELGDSALYLCASSALRQGSYEQYFGPGTRLTVT.

The J gene is TRBJ2-7, the V gene TRBV7-2; D is perhaps TRBD1 (6 bases). The CDR3 runs to 15 residues. V was trimmed by 5 bases and J by 4 bases, leaving 18 bases between them. Germline CDR1 reads SGHTA; CDR2 reads FQGNSA. The CDR3 DNA reads as TGTGCCAGCAGCACACGGGACACTCGACGTTACGAGCAGTACTTC. Its protein is CASSTRDTRRYEQYF. Complete variable domain (other parts from reference TRBV7-2 and TRBJ2-7): GAGVSQSPSNKVTEKGKDVELRCDPISGHTALYWYRQSLGQGLEFLIYFQGNSAPDKSGLPSDRFSAERTGGSVSTLTIQRTQQEDSAVYLCASSTRDTRRYEQYFGPGTRLTVT.

This clonotype rates as medium-sized. The CDR3 is CASIPRGRGTEAFF. DNA for the CDR3: TGTGCCAGCATACCGCGGGGGAGGGGCACTGAAGCTTTCTTT. The gene calls are TRBV28 and TRBJ1-1; D might be TRBD1 (5 bases). This CDR3 spans 14 amino acids. Germline V gene lookup returns CDR1 MDHEN and CDR2 SYDVKM. Trimming removed 7 bases from V and 4 bases from J, with 16 bases in between.

The gene calls are TRBV7-3 and TRBJ2-1; D not resolved. The ends were cut back, 5 bases at V and 3 bases at J, with 11 bases in the middle. The CDR3 totals 14 residues. Germline loops: CDR1 SGHTA, CDR2 FQGTGA. The CDR3 DNA reads TGTGCCAGCAGCGTAGGGTTGGGCTACAATGAGCAGTTCTTC. This encodes CASSVGLGYNEQFF.

Judged by abundance, this clonotype is medium-sized. This chain links TRBV12-3 or TRBV12-4 with TRBJ1-6, with 8 bases matching TRBD1. The trim removed 6 bases at V and 5 bases at J, leaving 6 bases unmatched. The CDR3 contains 15 residues. CDR3 nucleotide sequence: TGTGCCAGCAGGGTTGGACAGGGACATAATTCACCCCTCCACTTT. This sequence encodes CASRVGQGHNSPLHF.

In its sample, this clonotype is medium-sized. The V gene is TRBV27, the J gene TRBJ2-2; D uncertain. The germline V gene encodes CDR1 MNHEY and CDR2 SMNVEV (reference sequence). The V and J ends lost 5 bases and 4 bases respectively, with 8 bases between them. The length of the CDR3 is 13 residues. CDR3 region: CASSVVVTGELFF. Here the CDR3 DNA reads TGTGCCAGCAGTGTCGTTGTCACCGGGGAGCTGTTTTTT.

This clonotype counts as medium-sized. The rearrangement joins TRBV29-1 to TRBJ2-1; 9 positions agree with TRBD1. V trimming: 0 bases; J trimming: 10 bases; junction bases outside the gene matches: 10. Germline V lookup: CDR1 SQVTM, CDR2 ANQGSEA. The CDR3 is made up of 15 amino acids. The CDR3 DNA follows: TGCAGCGTTGAAGAAGAGGGACAGGGCAAAGGCGAGCAGTTCTTC. Encoded protein: CSVEEEGQGKGEQFF.

A note on this clonotype: A much larger clone lies a single base off, so this may be a read error. This chain joins TRBV6-2 or TRBV6-3 and TRBJ1-2; maybe TRBD1 (6 bases). CDR1 MNHEY and CDR2 SVGEGT come from the germline V gene. The CDR3 has 11 residues. The CDR3 coding sequence is TGTGCCAGCAGGACAGGTTATGTCTACACCTTC. Translation: CASRTGYVYTF.

This chain joins TRBV9 and TRBJ2-1; 12 nucleotides agree with TRBD2. V lost 3 bases, J lost 4 bases, and 5 bases stayed unmatched. CDR1 is SGDLS, CDR2 YYNGEE, per germline. The CDR3 loop spans 16 amino acids. This chain's CDR3 is CASSATSGGPYNEQFF. CDR3 in DNA: TGTGCCAGCAGCGCGACTAGCGGGGGACCATACAATGAGCAGTTCTTC.

For this clonotype: Relative to the germline gene, one junction end is altered; a read error may explain this. This rearrangement joins TRBV12-3 or TRBV12-4 to TRBJ2-1; 14 bases agree with TRBD2. The CDR3 totals 19 residues. The CDR3 DNA sequence: TGTGCCAGCAGTTTCGTCCTGACTAGCGGGAGGGGCACCTACAATGAGGAGTTCTTC. Translation: CASSFVLTSGRGTYNEEFF.

This clonotype is medium-sized in the sample. The rearrangement links TRBV30 to TRBJ1-5; D perhaps matches TRBD1 (5 bases). CDR1 is GTSNPN and CDR2 is SVGIG in the germline V gene (reference sequence). Trimming took off 0 bases at V and 1 base at J, with 10 bases between the two ends. The CDR3 is made up of 15 amino acids. The CDR3 loop reads CAWSVGQGSNQPQHF. Written as DNA, the CDR3 is TGTGCCTGGAGTGTAGGGCAGGGAAGCAATCAGCCCCAGCATTTT.

This clonotype has a handful of counts. The rearrangement uses TRBV27 and TRBJ2-3; 10 bases line up with TRBD1. With 3 bases clipped from V and 3 bases from J, the junction kept 3 bases outside the gene matches. Germline V lookup: CDR1 MNHEY, CDR2 SMNVEV (reference sequence). The CDR3 has 15 residues. CDR3 amino acids: CASSFGQGETDTQYF. In DNA form, the CDR3 reads TGTGCCAGCAGTTTCGGACAGGGGGAGACAGATACGCAGTATTTT.

This clonotype was counted a few times. V is TRBV18 and J is TRBJ2-5; 12 bases line up with TRBD2. V was clipped by 3 bases and J by 9 bases; unmatched bases: 5. This CDR3 is 14 amino acids long. Germline CDR1 and CDR2: KGHSH and LQKENI. CDR3 region: CASSPTSGRTSQYF. Here the CDR3 DNA reads TGTGCCAGCTCACCGACTAGCGGGAGAACGTCCCAGTACTTC.

The chain has TRBV6-5 and TRBJ2-5; D is undetermined. The CDR3 runs to 15 residues. V lost 4 bases, J lost 0 bases, and 12 bases lay in between. In germline, CDR1 is MNHEY, CDR2 SVGAGI. CDR3 coding DNA: TGTGCCAGCAGTTTAACGCAATCTTACCAAGAGACCCAGTACTTC. This gives the protein CASSLTQSYQETQYF.

This chain uses TRBV9 with TRBJ2-7, with a possible D match to TRBD1 (5 bases). The V gene's germline CDR1 is SGDLS and CDR2 YYNGEE. The CDR3 covers 14 residues. Trimming cost V 1 base and J 5 bases, with 13 bases left between them. The CDR3 coding sequence is TGTGCCAGCAGCGTAAGGGGTACTCGAGACGAGCAGTACTTC. Protein product: CASSVRGTRDEQYF.

This rearrangement joins TRBV20-1 to TRBJ2-5; 8 bases fit TRBD2. CDR1 is DFQATT, CDR2 SNEGSKA, per germline (reference sequence). The CDR3 consists of 16 residues. Germline trimming cut 3 bases from V and 1 base from J; bases unmatched to any gene: 10. The chain's CDR3 is CSARPQTSASQETQYF. The CDR3 nucleotides are TGCAGTGCTAGGCCTCAGACTAGCGCCTCCCAAGAGACCCAGTACTTC.

On this clonotype: Being one base from a much bigger clone, this may be a read error. The J gene is TRBJ2-7, the V gene TRBV6-1; 9 positions agree with TRBD2. CDR1 and CDR2 from the germline V gene are MNHNS and SASEGT. The CDR3 is 15 residues long. The CDR3 DNA follows: TGTGCCATCAGTGAACTGGCGGGAGGGCGGGACGAGCAGTACTTC. Protein sequence: CAISELAGGRDEQYF.

This clonotype is termed medium-sized. The chain uses TRBV19 and TRBJ2-7; TRBD2 matches 8 bases. Trimming removed 10 bases from V and 0 bases from J; junction bases left unmatched: 11. Germline CDR1 reads LNHDA; CDR2 reads SQIVND (reference sequence). The CDR3 loop spans 15 amino acids. CDR3 in amino acids: CATSRASGPSYEQYF. CDR3 bases: TGTGCCACCTCGAGGGCTAGCGGGCCCTCCTACGAGCAGTACTTC.

By its share, this clonotype is medium-sized. The chain links TRBV2 to TRBJ1-6; TRBD1 agrees at 7 bases. In germline, CDR1 is SNHLY, CDR2 FYNNEI. This CDR3 region has 15 residues. V trimming: 7 bases; J trimming: 4 bases; junction bases outside the gene matches: 7. CDR3 region: CASISDRAYNSPLHF. The CDR3 nucleotides read TGTGCCAGCATCAGCGACAGGGCTTATAATTCACCCCTCCACTTT.

This clonotype is termed medium-sized. V usage is TRBV27 and J usage is TRBJ1-2, with 10 bases lining up with TRBD1. CDR3 length: 14 amino acids. From germline, CDR1 is MNHEY and CDR2 SMNVEV (reference sequence). The trim removed 6 bases at V and 3 bases at J, leaving 4 bases unmatched. The CDR3 sequence: CASRRDRGYYGYTF. DNA of the CDR3: TGTGCCAGCAGGAGGGACAGGGGTTACTATGGCTACACCTTC.

In the case of this clonotype: This clone may be a read error of a much larger clone one base away. The chain recombines TRBV5-1 with TRBJ2-1, with D perhaps assigned TRBD1 or TRBD2 (5 bases each). Trimming took 4 bases from V and 5 from J, leaving 13 bases between them. The CDR3 covers 14 residues. Germline CDR1 and CDR2: SGHRS and YFSETQ. This CDR3 reads CASSPMGDHNEQFF. CDR3 nucleotides: TGCGCCAGCAGCCCCATGGGGGACCACAATGAGCAGTTCTTC.

By its share, this clonotype is medium-sized (0.01 to 0.1%). This chain uses TRBV28 with TRBJ2-1, with 9 bases fitting TRBD2. CDR1 is MDHEN, CDR2 SYDVKM, per germline. The V gene end was trimmed by 7 bases and the J gene end by 4 bases; junction bases not matched to a gene: 14. This CDR3 is built from 17 residues. The CDR3 here is CASTLPTLAGIYNEQFF. CDR3 coding DNA: TGTGCCAGCACCCTCCCCACTCTAGCGGGAATTTACAATGAGCAGTTCTTC.

This sequence joins TRBV7-8 and TRBJ2-1; no clear D. The CDR3 is made up of 13 amino acids. V lost 5 bases to trimming and J lost 4 bases, with 9 bases between them. Per germline, CDR1 SGHVS and CDR2 FQNEAQ. The CDR3 DNA reads TGTGCCAGCAGCAATTACCTATACAATGAGCAGTTCTTC. Its protein product is CASSNYLYNEQFF. The variable domain in full, with the rest retrieved from reference TRBV7-8 and TRBJ2-1, is GAGVSQSPRYKVAKRGQDVALRCDPISGHVSLFWYQQALGQGPEFLTYFQNEAQLDKSGLPSDRFFAERPEGSVSTLKIQRTQQEDSAVYLCASSNYLYNEQFFGPGTRLTVL.

This clonotype was seen a few times. This chain uses TRBV9 with TRBJ2-3; D may be TRBD2 (6 bases). V lost 4 bases and J 5 bases, leaving 20 bases between the germline ends. This CDR3 contains 16 residues. In germline, CDR1 is SGDLS, CDR2 YYNGEE. The CDR3 DNA sequence: TGTGCCAGCAGCCCGTCGGTGGGGGGAGGCGTAGATACGCAGTATTTT. This translates into CASSPSVGGGVDTQYF.

Sample share makes this clonotype medium-sized. This is likely a read error, given that the CDR3 carries no conserved phenylalanine or tryptophan at its end. It is unclear where the CDR3 begins or ends on the DNA, so no DNA is shown, and the CDR3 is as TCRdb lists it. The rearrangement uses TRBV28 and TRBJ1-1; no DNA check was done on the table's D call, TRBD1. Both ends counted, the CDR3 spans 11 residues. The germline V gene encodes CDR1 MDHEN and CDR2 SYDVKM. The CDR3: CASTDMRQGAI.

The J gene is TRBJ2-3, the V gene TRBV6-2 or TRBV6-3, with 7 bases lining up with TRBD2. Germline-derived CDR1 and CDR2 are MNHEY and SVGEGT. The CDR3 loop spans 16 amino acids. Losses at the gene ends were 4 bases for V and 2 bases for J; bases not matched to a gene: 9. The CDR3 sequence is CASSFSGRGHTDTQYF. CDR3 in DNA: TGTGCCAGCAGTTTTTCAGGGAGGGGTCACACAGATACGCAGTATTTT.

As to this clonotype: This clone may be a read error of a much larger clone one base away. The CDR3 spells CASSVGVWVAEKLFF. Written as DNA, the CDR3 is TGTGCCAGCAGCGTAGGGGTATGGGTAGCTGAAAAACTGTTTTTT. This chain links TRBV9 with TRBJ1-4; no clear D gene. The CDR3 is made up of 15 amino acids. Trimming left V 0 bases short and J 7 bases short, with 13 bases between. Germline lookup yields CDR1 SGDLS and CDR2 YYNGEE.